This T cell receptor beta chain emerged from a study of monozygotic twins with inflammatory bowel disease. General study findings and limits: Compared with healthy co-twins, IBD patients showed reduced TCRbeta repertoire diversity by inverse Simpson.

Remarks on this clonotype: The antigen remains undetermined.

TCRdb re-called the 5' RACE reads and catalogs CDR3 proteins one per entry, DNA excluded. The sample totals about 300,000 distinct CDR3 sequences; its top ten clones hold 5.5% to 6.5%. This TCR was recovered from a human donor with ulcerative colitis or Crohn's disease, or a healthy co-twin of an affected twin (not recorded which). Sequenced sample: blood.

CDR3 sequence reads: CASSYQGSGYTF. The chain employs TRBV6-5 and TRBJ1-2; no DNA is available, so the TRBD1 call from TCRdb remains unchecked. The CDR3 covers 12 residues. Germline lookup yields CDR1 MNHEY and CDR2 SVGAGI.